This TCR beta chain was identified during a study of blood T cell repertoires in COVID-19. Which cohort a participant joined came from the clinical history participants gave. Germline loops: CDR1 SGHVS, CDR2 FQNEAQ. The CDR3 is 17 amino acids. V dropped 4 bases and J dropped 4; count of bases not matched to a gene: 12. Clones were read by immunoSEQ multiplex PCR, and TCRdb kept only the in-frame ones, dropping some. The profile shows around 300,000 clones, about nine tenths of them singletons. Sequences were obtained from PBMCs or T cells enriched from blood (not recorded which). The TCR comes from a woman in her 50s who had recovered from COVID-19. V gene TRBV7-8 combines with J gene TRBJ1-5; TRBD1 agrees at 8 bases. CDR3 protein: CASSSIDRDRKNQPQHF. DNA of the CDR3: TGTGCCAGCAGCTCAATAGACCGGGACAGGAAAAATCAGCCCCAGCATTTT.